The 30 T cell receptor beta chains below all came from one sample that was sequenced in a study of STAT3 mutations in large granular lymphocyte leukemia. Notes on the study in general: Every T-LGLL patient had at least one immunodominant TCRbeta clonotype.

These receptors have no known antigen. Sequenced by immunoSEQ multiplex PCR; TCRdb stores in-frame clones only, minus some. The table lists nearly 25,000 clones, 85% to 95% of them singletons. What was sequenced was peripheral blood mononuclear cells. The receptors derive from a middle-aged man with T-cell large granular lymphocyte leukemia. Some clones in this sample may be carry-over from other donors' samples.

The chain has TRBV30 and TRBJ2-5, with no clear D. V was cut by 0 bases and J by 1 base, with 6 bases left in between. Germline V CDR1 and CDR2: GTSNPN, SVGIG (reference sequence). The CDR3 totals 13 residues. CDR3: CAWSVGFQETQYF. The CDR3 region has the DNA TGTGCCTGGAGTGTGGGGTTCCAAGAGACCCAGTACTTC.

This chain connects TRBV30 to TRBJ1-2; 9 nucleotides line up with TRBD1. Germline assignment: CDR1 GTSNPN and CDR2 SVGIG (reference sequence). CDR3 size: 13 residues. After removal of 8 bases from V and 4 bases from J, the junction contained 8 bases not matched to a gene. CDR3 in DNA: TGTGCCACCCGACAGGGGGGTTTCTATGGCTACACCTTC. Translation gives CATRQGGFYGYTF.

The V call is TRBV7-8, the J call TRBJ2-1; a weak D match, TRBD2 (7 bases). V lost 2 bases, J lost 8 bases, and 16 bases lay in between. Germline V CDR1 and CDR2: SGHVS, FQNEAQ. CDR3 length equals 15 residues. In DNA, the CDR3 is TGTGCCAGCAGCTTAAGGGTAAACGGGGGGCATGAGCAGTTCTTC. Translating gives CASSLRVNGGHEQFF.

This chain links TRBV5-6 with TRBJ1-1; D not resolved. This CDR3 contains 16 residues. V lost 0 bases, J lost 4 bases, and 16 bases lay in between. The V gene's germline CDR1 is SGHDT and CDR2 YYEEEE. CDR3 amino acids: CASSLGAGSRSTEAFF. CDR3 nucleotide sequence: TGTGCCAGCAGCTTGGGGGCGGGATCTAGAAGCACTGAAGCTTTCTTT.

This chain connects TRBV5-1 to TRBJ1-5, with D perhaps TRBD1 (6 bases). Germline V CDR1 and CDR2: SGHRS, YFSETQ. CDR3 length: 15 amino acids. The V end was cut by 2 bases, the J end by 6 bases, with 15 bases between. Here the CDR3 DNA reads TGCGCCAGCAGCTTAGGGGACATCGGAAGTCAGCCCCAGCATTTT. Translating gives CASSLGDIGSQPQHF. The complete variable domain, with remaining parts taken from reference TRBV5-1 and TRBJ1-5, reads KAGVTQTPRYLIKTRGQQVTLSCSPISGHRSVSWYQQTPGQGLQFLFEYFSETQRNKGNFPGRFSGRQFSNSRSEMNVSTLELGDSALYLCASSLGDIGSQPQHFGDGTRLSIL.

This chain links TRBV5-1 with TRBJ2-5; D could derive from TRBD1 or TRBD2 (6 bases each). The CDR3 is 13 amino acids. Germline CDR1 reads SGHRS; CDR2 reads YFSETQ. Trimming removed 5 bases at V and 4 bases at J, with 12 bases between. The CDR3 sequence is CASREGVRETQYF. The DNA for the CDR3 is TGCGCCAGCAGGGAGGGGGTGCGAGAGACCCAGTACTTC. The entire variable domain, with the rest obtained from reference TRBV5-1 and TRBJ2-5, is as follows: KAGVTQTPRYLIKTRGQQVTLSCSPISGHRSVSWYQQTPGQGLQFLFEYFSETQRNKGNFPGRFSGRQFSNSRSEMNVSTLELGDSALYLCASREGVRETQYFGPGTRLLVL.

The CDR3 sequence is CASSPSVGPPTEQFF. DNA for the CDR3: TGTGCCAGCAGCCCCTCCGTGGGGCCTCCGACAGAGCAGTTCTTC. The chain has TRBV6-5 and TRBJ2-1; TRBD1 might be the D (5 bases). The germline CDR1 and CDR2 sequences are MNHEY and SVGAGI. The CDR3 runs 15 residues. Trimming took 6 bases from V and 10 from J, leaving 22 bases between them.

The J gene is TRBJ1-2, the V gene TRBV6-5, with 7 bases fitting TRBD1. V was pared by 10 bases and J by 4 bases, with 3 bases of the junction left unmatched. The germline V gene has CDR1 MNHEY and CDR2 SVGAGI. The CDR3 runs to 11 residues. CDR3 nucleotides: TGTGCCACCGGGACAGCCTATGGCTACACCTTC. Translation: CATGTAYGYTF.

This chain uses TRBV5-4 with TRBJ2-7, with D possibly matching TRBD1 (6 bases). V was shortened by 4 bases and J by 6 bases, with 20 bases between the two germline ends. This CDR3 is built from 15 residues. In germline, CDR1 is SGHNT, CDR2 YYREEE (reference sequence). CDR3 in DNA: TGTGCCAGCAGCGCCCCGACAGGAATAGCATCCGAGCAGTACTTC. Amino acids: CASSAPTGIASEQYF.

The gene calls are TRBV7-8 and TRBJ2-2, with D unresolved. Germline V gives CDR1 SGHVS, CDR2 FQNEAQ. Trimming left V 5 bases short and J 5 bases short, with 6 bases between. The CDR3 has 12 residues. The CDR3 DNA reads TGTGCCAGCAGCGCATCTACCGGGGAGCTGTTTTTT. Translated: CASSASTGELFF.

The chain recombines TRBV9 with TRBJ2-1; the D gene is possibly TRBD1 (6 bases). Trimming took off 7 bases at V and 7 bases at J, with 15 bases between the two ends. The CDR3 is 13 amino acids. From germline, CDR1 is SGDLS and CDR2 YYNGEE. The CDR3 sequence: CASSDSRLNEQFF. The CDR3 coding sequence is TGTGCCAGCTCGGACAGTCGGCTGAATGAGCAGTTCTTC.

The chain has TRBV4-3 and TRBJ2-7; 9 nucleotides line up with TRBD1. CDR3 length: 15 residues. The V segment lost 3 bases and the J segment 5 bases; nucleotides outside the gene matches: 8. The V gene's germline CDR1 is LGHNA and CDR2 YSLEER. This CDR3 reads CASSHYPGQGNEQYF. In nucleotides, the CDR3 is TGCGCCAGCAGCCATTACCCGGGACAGGGTAACGAGCAGTACTTC.

V and J are TRBV18 and TRBJ1-4, with TRBD1 matching 8 bases. Unmatched junction bases numbered 5, after V lost 3 bases and J lost 2 bases. The length of the CDR3 is 16 residues. Germline CDR1 KGHSH, CDR2 LQKENI. This chain's CDR3 is CASSPSTGATNEKLFF. CDR3 coding DNA: TGTGCCAGCTCACCGTCGACAGGGGCCACTAATGAAAAACTGTTTTTT. Combining the CDR3 with reference TRBV18 and TRBJ1-4 gives the whole variable domain NAGVMQNPRHLVRRRGQEARLRCSPMKGHSHVYWYRQLPEEGLKFMVYLQKENIIDESGMPKERFSAEFPKEGPSILRIQQVVRGDSAAYFCASSPSTGATNEKLFFGSGTQLSVL.

This clone came up a few times. The J gene is TRBJ1-5, the V gene TRBV2; 7 bases line up with TRBD1. The CDR3 covers 14 residues. Germline lookup yields CDR1 SNHLY and CDR2 FYNNEI. Unmatched junction bases numbered 4, after V lost 8 bases and J lost 0 bases. The CDR3 region is CASGGQDSNQPQHF. The CDR3 DNA reads as TGTGCCAGCGGCGGACAGGATAGCAATCAGCCCCAGCATTTT.

Note on this clone: Other DNA sequences in this specimen translate into the identical CDR3. The gene calls are TRBV18 and TRBJ1-5, with D maybe TRBD1 (6 bases). CDR3 length: 14 residues. Germline V gene sequence: CDR1 KGHSH, CDR2 LQKENI. With 5 bases removed from V and 3 bases from J, the gap between germline ends came to 11 bases. As DNA, the CDR3 is TGTGCCAGCTCAGGGCAGGGGAACAATCAGCCCCAGCATTTT. This codes for CASSGQGNNQPQHF.

The count of this clone is one. The chain links TRBV5-1 to TRBJ2-7, with TRBD1 matching 7 bases. Losses at the gene ends were 3 bases for V and 5 bases for J; bases not matched to a gene: 8. The CDR3 is 14 amino acids. CDR1 and CDR2 (germline): SGHRS, YFSETQ. CDR3 coding DNA: TGCGCCAGCAGCTCAGACAGGGTTCGGGACGAGCAGTACTTC. It encodes CASSSDRVRDEQYF.

The CDR3 loop is CASSEWGGDTNYGYTF. The CDR3 nucleotides read TGTGCCAGCAGTGAATGGGGCGGGGATACTAACTATGGCTACACCTTC. This sequence joins TRBV25-1 and TRBJ1-2; tentative D call: TRBD1 (5 bases). CDR1 MGHDK and CDR2 SYGVNS come from the germline V gene. V was cut by 1 base and J by 0 bases, with 12 bases left in between. The CDR3 runs to 16 residues.

This chain connects TRBV5-4 to TRBJ2-1; 9 bases align to TRBD1. The length of the CDR3 is 15 residues. The germline CDR1 and CDR2 sequences are SGHNT and YYREEE (reference sequence). With 4 bases clipped from V and 3 bases from J, the junction kept 5 bases outside the gene matches. The DNA for the CDR3 is TGTGCCAGCAGCAAGCCGGGACAGGGCTACAATGAGCAGTTCTTC. As protein: CASSKPGQGYNEQFF.

This chain uses TRBV5-4 with TRBJ2-7, with a tentative D call TRBD1 (6 bases). The V gene lost 1 base and the J gene lost 6 bases, with 14 bases spanning the gap. The CDR3 totals 14 residues. Germline V lookup: CDR1 SGHNT, CDR2 YYREEE (reference sequence). In nucleotides, the CDR3 is TGTGCCAGCAGCTTGTCGACAGGTCAGTTCGAGCAGTACTTC. This translates into CASSLSTGQFEQYF.

V is TRBV19 and J is TRBJ2-7; D could derive from TRBD1 or TRBD2 (6 bases each). CDR1 and CDR2 from the germline V gene are LNHDA and SQIVND (reference sequence). With 6 bases removed from V and 3 bases from J, the gap between germline ends came to 24 bases. The CDR3 spans 17 residues. CDR3 nucleotides: TGTGCCAGTAGCGTGACGTTCTCGGGGGCTATGTACTACGAGCAGTACTTC. This sequence encodes CASSVTFSGAMYYEQYF.

J is TRBJ2-7 and V is TRBV15; 8 nucleotides align to TRBD1. CDR1 LNHNV and CDR2 YYDKDF come from the germline V gene (reference sequence). This CDR3 is 16 amino acids long. V was pared by 5 bases and J by 4 bases, with 13 bases of the junction left unmatched. The CDR3 protein is CATSRQETGGGYEQYF. Written as DNA, the CDR3 is TGTGCCACCAGCCGGCAGGAAACAGGGGGTGGTTACGAGCAGTACTTC.

This chain joins TRBV25-1 and TRBJ1-2; D is unclear. This CDR3 is 14 amino acids long. The V gene's germline CDR1 is MGHDK and CDR2 SYGVNS. Between the trimmed V and J ends, which lost 0 bases and 2 bases, there was a span of 7 bases. CDR3: CASSEYSGNYGYTF. CDR3 coding DNA: TGTGCCAGCAGTGAATATAGTGGGAACTATGGCTACACCTTC.

This sequence joins TRBV27 and TRBJ2-7; maybe TRBD1 (7 bases). Germline CDR1 is MNHEY and CDR2 is SMNVEV (reference sequence). CDR3 length: 14 residues. Trimming removed 6 bases at V and 1 base at J, with 13 bases between. CDR3 protein: CASSPRGESYEQYF. The CDR3 DNA follows: TGTGCCAGCAGCCCCAGGGGGGAGTCCTACGAGCAGTACTTC.

The rearrangement joins TRBV7-3 to TRBJ2-7, with 9 nucleotides matching TRBD1. The CDR3 extends over 16 amino acids. Germline CDR1 reads SGHTA; CDR2 reads FQGTGA. Unmatched junction bases numbered 3, after V lost 0 bases and J lost 0 bases. The CDR3 DNA reads TGTGCCAGCAGCTTAACCGGGACAGGGAGCTCCTACGAGCAGTACTTC. Encoded protein: CASSLTGTGSSYEQYF.

V is TRBV6-6 and J is TRBJ2-7, with TRBD1 identical over 8 bases. CDR1 is MNHNY and CDR2 is SVGAGI in the germline V gene (reference sequence). Trimming at V came to 5 bases and at J to 6 bases, leaving 9 bases not matched to a gene. The CDR3 has 14 residues. The CDR3 here is CASSQDRDGAEQYF. The CDR3, as DNA: TGTGCCAGCAGTCAGGACAGGGATGGGGCCGAGCAGTACTTC.

This chain uses TRBV4-1 with TRBJ1-3; TRBD1 is a possible D gene (6 bases). The V and J ends lost 5 bases and 0 bases respectively, with 20 bases between them. CDR3 length: 18 amino acids. Germline values: CDR1 MGHRA, CDR2 YSYEKL. The CDR3 reads CASSFGVLGGISGNTIYF. DNA for the CDR3: TGCGCCAGCAGCTTCGGAGTGCTTGGGGGCATCTCTGGAAACACCATATATTTT.

The chain uses TRBV7-9 and TRBJ1-6, with D possibly being TRBD1 (6 bases). Between the trimmed V and J ends, which lost 1 base and 10 bases, there was a span of 8 bases. Germline V gene data show CDR1 as SEHNR and CDR2 as FQNEAQ (reference sequence). CDR3 size: 13 residues. CDR3 protein: CASSLGTASPLHF. In DNA form, the CDR3 reads TGTGCCAGCAGCTTAGGGACAGCCTCACCCCTCCACTTT.

The J gene is TRBJ1-1, the V gene TRBV5-1; TRBD1 agrees at 8 bases. From germline, CDR1 is SGHRS and CDR2 YFSETQ. Trimming cost V 2 bases and J 5 bases; bases outside gene matches: 5. The CDR3 is 14 amino acids. This CDR3 reads CASSFQGAETEAFF. The CDR3 nucleotides are TGCGCCAGCAGCTTTCAGGGGGCCGAAACTGAAGCTTTCTTT.

V gene TRBV19 combines with J gene TRBJ2-1; 10 bases line up with TRBD2. V trimming: 4 bases; J trimming: 5 bases; junction bases outside the gene matches: 5. Germline CDR1 LNHDA, CDR2 SQIVND (reference sequence). The length of the CDR3 is 15 residues. The DNA of the CDR3 is TGTGCCAGTAGTAGTGCTAGCGGGGGTAACAATGAGCAGTTCTTC. As protein: CASSSASGGNNEQFF.

The rearrangement links TRBV5-1 to TRBJ1-5; TRBD1 might be the D (6 bases). Germline V lookup: CDR1 SGHRS, CDR2 YFSETQ. There are 15 residues in the CDR3. The V gene lost 0 bases and the J gene lost 6 bases, with 13 bases spanning the gap. CDR3 loop: CASSLDGGFGQPQHF. The CDR3, as DNA: TGCGCCAGCAGCTTGGACGGGGGCTTCGGTCAGCCCCAGCATTTT.